One sample yielded the 32 T cell receptor beta chains listed below, sequenced in a study of blood T cell repertoires in COVID-19. The repertoire was sequenced with immunoSEQ multiplex PCR; TCRdb's copy has only in-frame clones and lacks some. The sample lists roughly 230,000 clones; approximately 80% were seen once. The sequencing input was peripheral blood. Receptor source: a woman aged 45-65 years with acute or convalescent COVID-19.

V gene TRBV7-2 combines with J gene TRBJ2-5; D is possibly TRBD1 (6 bases). This CDR3 comprises 14 residues. With 5 bases removed from V and 4 bases from J, the gap between germline ends came to 14 bases. Germline V CDR1 and CDR2: SGHTA, FQGNSA. CDR3 amino acids: CASSPYRVGETQYF. The CDR3 DNA sequence: TGTGCCAGCAGCCCCTACAGGGTTGGAGAGACCCAGTACTTC.

Only one count was recorded for this clone. The chain has TRBV30 and TRBJ2-4; 12 bases fit TRBD2. CDR3 length: 19 amino acids. The germline V gene has CDR1 GTSNPN and CDR2 SVGIG (reference sequence). With 2 bases clipped from V and 3 bases from J, the junction kept 14 bases outside the gene matches. In DNA, the CDR3 is TGTGCCTGGAGTCCACTGGCGCGACTAGCGGGAGTGGACAAAAACATTCAGTACTTC. This codes for CAWSPLARLAGVDKNIQYF. The entire variable domain, with the rest obtained from reference TRBV30 and TRBJ2-4, is as follows: SQTIHQWPATLVQPVGSPLSLECTVEGTSNPNLYWYRQAAGRGLQLLFYSVGIGQISSEVPQNLSASRPQDRQFILSSKKLLLSDSGFYLCAWSPLARLAGVDKNIQYFGAGTRLSVL.

The rearrangement uses TRBV11-2 and TRBJ1-4; TRBD1 aligns across 11 bases. V gave up 3 bases and J gave up 6 bases; unmatched junction bases: 3. The CDR3 runs to 15 residues. The germline CDR1 and CDR2 sequences are SGHAT and FQNNGV. CDR3 DNA sequence: TGTGCCAGCAGCTTGGACAGGGGGCCGTATGAAAAACTGTTTTTT. Residues: CASSLDRGPYEKLFF.

The V and J genes are TRBV5-1 and TRBJ1-1, with D tentatively TRBD1 (6 bases). This CDR3 comprises 15 residues. Trimming shortened V by 4 bases and J by 6 bases, and 19 bases separated the two germline ends. Germline CDR1 SGHRS, CDR2 YFSETQ. CDR3 residues: CASSGQTGGYAEAFF. CDR3 coding DNA: TGCGCCAGCAGCGGACAGACCGGGGGGTACGCTGAAGCTTTCTTT.

This clone has a single count. The CDR3: CASSLARGMNTGELFF. In nucleotides, the CDR3 is TGCGCCAGCAGCTTGGCGCGGGGAATGAACACCGGGGAGCTGTTTTTT. The V and J genes are TRBV5-1 and TRBJ2-2, with D possibly matching TRBD2 (6 bases). Trimming took off 0 bases at V and 1 base at J, with 10 bases between the two ends. This CDR3 is 16 amino acids long. In germline, CDR1 is SGHRS, CDR2 YFSETQ.

The chain carries TRBV19 and TRBJ2-2, with 10 bases that match TRBD1. The junction had 13 bases not matched to a gene; V was cut back by 8 bases and J by 7 bases. Germline CDR1 is LNHDA and CDR2 is SQIVND (reference sequence). This CDR3 comprises 16 residues. The CDR3 nucleotides read TGTGCCAGTCGGACAGGGGGGCTGGGGGATGGCGGGGAGCTGTTTTTT. It specifies CASRTGGLGDGGELFF.

Turning to this clone: A read error may account for a junction end that differs from germline. This sequence joins TRBV11-3 and TRBJ2-1; 7 bases are a match to TRBD2. This CDR3 comprises 17 residues. Germline-derived CDR1 and CDR2 are SGHNT and YENEEA. CDR3 DNA: TGTGCCAGCAGCTTGAGAGGGAATGGGGAGGGCTACGATGAGCAGTTCTTC. Protein product: CASSLRGNGEGYDEQFF.

The chain is built from TRBV6-1 and TRBJ1-1, with D maybe TRBD1 (5 bases). Germline lookup yields CDR1 MNHNS and CDR2 SASEGT. The length of the CDR3 is 14 residues. V lost 2 bases, J lost 7 bases, and 14 bases lay in between. The CDR3 nucleotides are TGTGCCAGCAGTGAAACGGGCAGGGCGAGTGAAGCTTTCTTT. Protein sequence: CASSETGRASEAFF.

The rearrangement links TRBV5-6 to TRBJ2-5, with D perhaps matching TRBD1 (6 bases). The germline gives CDR1 SGHDT, CDR2 YYEEEE. CDR3 size: 14 residues. The ends were cut back, 4 bases at V and 5 bases at J, with 15 bases in the middle. The CDR3 DNA reads as TGTGCCAGCAGCCAGGGGACGGCCGACGAGACCCAGTACTTC. Translated: CASSQGTADETQYF.

This rearrangement joins TRBV6-5 to TRBJ2-2; 8 nucleotides agree with TRBD1. CDR3 size: 14 residues. Germline V CDR1 and CDR2: MNHEY, SVGAGI. Trimming cost V 7 bases and J 5 bases; bases outside gene matches: 6. The CDR3 protein is CASTGQGRTGELFF. In DNA form, the CDR3 reads TGTGCCAGCACAGGACAGGGTAGAACCGGGGAGCTGTTTTTT.

The chain uses TRBV7-9 and TRBJ2-4; possible D gene TRBD2, 6 bases. From germline, CDR1 is SEHNR and CDR2 FQNEAQ (reference sequence). The CDR3 is made up of 17 amino acids. Trimming removed 8 bases at V and 8 bases at J, with 28 bases between. The CDR3 sequence: CASSSGEWAGRGDIQYF. The CDR3 nucleotides read TGTGCCAGCTCCTCGGGGGAGTGGGCGGGAAGGGGAGACATTCAGTACTTC.

J is TRBJ1-4 and V is TRBV28; the match to TRBD1 covers 8 bases. The J segment lost 3 bases and the V segment lost 6 bases, leaving 6 bases of the junction unmatched. CDR1 and CDR2 from the germline V gene are MDHEN and SYDVKM. This CDR3 spans 15 amino acids. The DNA of the CDR3 is TGTGCCAGCAGAATACAGGGGGGCCCTAATGAAAAACTGTTTTTT. Residues: CASRIQGGPNEKLFF.

V gene TRBV6-6 combines with J gene TRBJ2-3; D perhaps matches TRBD2 (7 bases). The CDR3 runs to 16 residues. The V and J ends lost 0 bases and 2 bases respectively, with 12 bases between them. Germline CDR1 reads MNHNY; CDR2 reads SVGAGI (reference sequence). CDR3 bases: TGTGCCAGCAGTTACTCCCGCGGGGGCCCCACAGATACGCAGTATTTT. Amino acids: CASSYSRGGPTDTQYF.

The chain links TRBV7-9 to TRBJ2-3, with 8 bases identical to TRBD2. There are 15 residues in the CDR3. The ends lost 11 bases at V and 6 bases at J; junction bases unmatched: 16. CDR1 and CDR2 (germline): SEHNR, FQNEAQ (reference sequence). CDR3 amino acids: CAGGQEAGVEDTQYF. Here the CDR3 DNA reads TGTGCCGGGGGGCAGGAAGCGGGAGTAGAGGATACGCAGTATTTT.

As concerns this clone: Sequence at one end of the junction differs from germline and may be a read error. This chain connects TRBV19 to TRBJ1-1; D is unclear. The germline V gene encodes CDR1 LNHDA and CDR2 SQIVND (reference sequence). CDR3 length: 13 residues. The CDR3 coding sequence is TGTGCCAGTGGTATATTATTGAACACTGAAGCTTTCTTT. Encoded protein: CASGILLNTEAFF.

The genes are TRBV7-2 and TRBJ1-1; TRBD1 matches at 8 bases. CDR3 size: 16 residues. Germline CDR1 SGHTA, CDR2 FQGNSA. With 1 base clipped from V and 1 base from J, the junction kept 5 bases outside the gene matches. Here the CDR3 reads CASSLVQGAANTEAFF. The CDR3 nucleotides read TGTGCCAGCAGCTTAGTCCAGGGGGCCGCGAACACTGAAGCTTTCTTT.

The V and J genes are TRBV27 and TRBJ2-1; D uncertain. The CDR3 is 12 residues long. CDR1 is MNHEY and CDR2 is SMNVEV in the germline V gene (reference sequence). V lost 5 bases and J lost 10, with 12 bases in between. CDR3 sequence reads: CASSSATFEQFF. In DNA form, the CDR3 reads TGTGCCAGCAGTAGCGCAACCTTCGAGCAGTTCTTC.

This chain uses TRBV5-1 with TRBJ2-1; 9 bases are shared with TRBD1. The length of the CDR3 is 15 residues. With 5 bases clipped from V and 2 bases from J, the junction kept 5 bases outside the gene matches. Germline-derived CDR1 and CDR2 are SGHRS and YFSETQ. The CDR3 DNA follows: TGCGCCAGCAGTAGGACAGGGGAGCCCTACAATGAGCAGTTCTTC. Translated, it gives CASSRTGEPYNEQFF.

This sequence joins TRBV7-9 and TRBJ2-1, with D maybe TRBD1 (6 bases). V lost 8 bases and J 6 bases, leaving 11 bases between the germline ends. The CDR3 is 12 amino acids. Germline CDR1 SEHNR, CDR2 FQNEAQ (reference sequence). The CDR3 is CASRTVPNEQFF. The CDR3 DNA reads as TGTGCCAGCCGGACAGTCCCCAATGAGCAGTTCTTC.

The chain carries TRBV28 and TRBJ1-5; D gene unclear. Germline lookup yields CDR1 MDHEN and CDR2 SYDVKM. The CDR3 runs 15 residues. With 1 base removed from V and 0 bases from J, the gap between germline ends came to 7 bases. The CDR3 DNA follows: TGTGCCAGCAGTTTATTGCAGTATAGCAATCAGCCCCAGCATTTT. Residues: CASSLLQYSNQPQHF.

The chain recombines TRBV4-2 with TRBJ2-1, with unresolved D. The ends were cut back, 1 base at V and 5 bases at J, with 9 bases in the middle. This CDR3 has 14 residues. CDR1 is LGHNA and CDR2 is YNFKEQ in the germline V gene. CDR3 in amino acids: CASSQGGTNNEQFF. Written as DNA, the CDR3 is TGTGCCAGCAGCCAAGGCGGAACAAACAATGAGCAGTTCTTC.

J is TRBJ2-2 and V is TRBV5-1, with D hard to call. Trimming pared 3 bases from V and 6 bases from J, leaving 12 bases between. The CDR3 is made up of 14 amino acids. CDR1 is SGHRS, CDR2 YFSETQ, per germline. CDR3: CASSSAGEAGELFF. CDR3 sequence (DNA): TGCGCCAGCAGCTCGGCCGGTGAGGCCGGGGAGCTGTTTTTT.

The CDR3 loop reads CASSQAPGGGINEQFF. CDR3 DNA: TGTGCCAGCAGCCAAGCCCCAGGAGGTGGTATCAATGAGCAGTTCTTC. V gene TRBV4-2 combines with J gene TRBJ2-1; tentative D call: TRBD2 (5 bases). The CDR3 spans 16 residues. V lost 1 base, J lost 6 bases, and 16 bases lay in between. Germline lookup yields CDR1 LGHNA and CDR2 YNFKEQ.

As for this clone: Relative to the germline gene, one junction end is altered; a read error may explain this. CDR3 bases: TGTACCTGGGAACATTTGGACACTGAAGCTTTCTTT. This codes for CTWEHLDTEAFF. The V and J genes are TRBV30 and TRBJ1-1; the D is unclear. The germline CDR1 and CDR2 sequences are GTSNPN and SVGIG (reference sequence). The CDR3 sequence is 12 residues long.

The rearrangement uses TRBV28 and TRBJ2-5; D is possibly TRBD1 (6 bases). This CDR3 region has 13 residues. The germline CDR1 and CDR2 sequences are MDHEN and SYDVKM. The V gene lost 6 bases and the J gene lost 4 bases, with 12 bases spanning the gap. The DNA of the CDR3 is TGTGCCAGCAGACCACAGGGACGAGAGACCCAGTACTTC. Translating gives CASRPQGRETQYF.

A single count supports this clone. The rearrangement links TRBV5-1 to TRBJ2-7; possibly TRBD1 for D (5 bases). The ends were cut back, 2 bases at V and 0 bases at J, with 12 bases in the middle. The CDR3 is 15 amino acids. Germline values: CDR1 SGHRS, CDR2 YFSETQ. Here the CDR3 reads CASSFGQGDSYEQYF. The CDR3 coding sequence is TGCGCCAGCAGCTTTGGTCAGGGCGACTCCTACGAGCAGTACTTC.

This clone is a singleton in its sample. This chain joins TRBV5-1 and TRBJ1-2, with D uncertain. Germline V gene sequence: CDR1 SGHRS, CDR2 YFSETQ. The CDR3 length is 14 residues. V shed 0 bases and J shed 6 bases, with 12 bases lying between them. The DNA of the CDR3 is TGCGCCAGCAGCTTGGCCTCGCCCGGGGATGGCTACACCTTC. The encoded protein is CASSLASPGDGYTF.

The chain uses TRBV19 and TRBJ2-6; D call uncertain. This CDR3 region has 13 residues. Germline V lookup: CDR1 LNHDA, CDR2 SQIVND (reference sequence). With 3 bases removed from V and 4 bases from J, the gap between germline ends came to 4 bases. Here the CDR3 DNA reads TGTGCCAGTAGTATGAGCGGGGCCAACGTCCTGACTTTC. It codes for CASSMSGANVLTF.

The chain links TRBV19 to TRBJ1-2; D might be TRBD1 (5 bases). This CDR3 region has 16 residues. Germline V gene data show CDR1 as LNHDA and CDR2 as SQIVND (reference sequence). V lost 4 bases and J 6 bases, leaving 21 bases between the germline ends. The CDR3 reads CASSTLQAAIGNGYTF. CDR3 sequence (DNA): TGTGCCAGTAGTACGCTACAGGCTGCAATTGGGAATGGCTACACCTTC.

The CDR3 region has the DNA TGTGCCAGCAGTTCGACAGGTAGTGCTTTCTTT. Translated: CASSSTGSAFF. V usage is TRBV6-5 and J usage is TRBJ1-1; D might be TRBD1 (6 bases). Between the trimmed V and J ends, which lost 4 bases and 11 bases, there was a span of 11 bases. The CDR3 sequence is 11 residues long. Germline CDR1 reads MNHEY; CDR2 reads SVGAGI.

This clone was found a few times. This chain links TRBV6-1 with TRBJ1-5; D is undetermined. Germline V gene sequence: CDR1 MNHNS, CDR2 SASEGT. With 0 bases removed from V and 5 bases from J, the gap between germline ends came to 8 bases. This CDR3 is 14 amino acids long. CDR3 region: CASSEALTYQPQHF. CDR3 bases: TGTGCCAGCAGTGAAGCGCTTACTTATCAGCCCCAGCATTTT.

The J gene is TRBJ2-7, the V gene TRBV7-2; 7 bases match TRBD2. The ends lost 5 bases at V and 7 bases at J; junction bases unmatched: 14. The CDR3 is 15 residues long. Germline CDR1 is SGHTA and CDR2 is FQGNSA. The CDR3 bases are TGTGCCAGCAGCCCTAGCGGAATAAAGTCGGAGGAGCAGTACTTC. Protein: CASSPSGIKSEEQYF.